The 11 T cell receptor beta chains given below trace back to one sample, sequenced in a study of shared clonotypes between healthy human individuals. Data came from immunoSEQ multiplex PCR; TCRdb stores just in-frame clones and leaves some out. The data show 2 million to 2.5 million clones, 85% to 95% seen once. The sequenced sample consisted of naive CD4+ T cells from PBMCs. Documented subset: CD45RA+ positively selected. All receptors come from a young man in good health. Some clones in this sample may be carry-over from other donors' samples.

The V call is TRBV28, the J call TRBJ2-3; 11 bases line up with TRBD1. This CDR3 is built from 15 residues. V shed 5 bases, J shed 3 bases, and the junction held 4 bases outside the gene matches. Germline V lookup: CDR1 MDHEN, CDR2 SYDVKM. This CDR3 is CASSRTGGRTDTQYF. In nucleotides, the CDR3 is TGTGCCAGCAGTAGGACAGGGGGCCGGACAGATACGCAGTATTTT.

This chain joins TRBV7-2 and TRBJ2-3; possible D gene TRBD2, 5 bases. Germline V gives CDR1 SGHTA, CDR2 FQGNSA. The CDR3 loop spans 16 amino acids. V was clipped by 5 bases and J by 2 bases, with 17 bases between them. The CDR3 loop is CASSRGPLPPTDTQYF. The CDR3 DNA is TGTGCCAGCAGCCGCGGGCCGCTGCCGCCCACAGATACGCAGTATTTT.

This clone has a single count. This chain connects TRBV7-9 to TRBJ2-5; D is ambiguous. Trimming pared 4 bases from V and 5 bases from J, leaving 11 bases between. CDR3 length: 13 residues. CDR1 SEHNR and CDR2 FQNEAQ come from the germline V gene (reference sequence). The CDR3 here is CASSSLTRETQYF. The CDR3 DNA is TGTGCCAGCAGCTCCCTAACGAGGGAGACCCAGTACTTC.

V and J are TRBV4-3 and TRBJ2-3; 10 bases line up with TRBD2. CDR1 is LGHNA, CDR2 YSLEER, per germline. J lost 6 bases, V lost 1 base, and 7 bases had no gene match. The CDR3 runs to 16 residues. DNA for the CDR3: TGCGCCAGCAGCCAAGCTTCTAGCGGGAGTGCGGATACGCAGTATTTT. Translating gives CASSQASSGSADTQYF.

The V gene is TRBV4-1, the J gene TRBJ1-4, with D possibly being TRBD1 (6 bases). Germline CDR1 MGHRA, CDR2 YSYEKL. Between the trimmed V and J ends, which lost 1 base and 0 bases, there was a span of 18 bases. The CDR3 runs to 19 residues. The CDR3 DNA reads as TGCGCCAGCAGCCAAGTGGGGGTTCGGGGGGCCGCAACTAATGAAAAACTGTTTTTT. Translating it yields CASSQVGVRGAATNEKLFF.

This sequence joins TRBV7-2 and TRBJ1-4; D not resolved. Germline loops: CDR1 SGHTA, CDR2 FQGNSA. This CDR3 contains 14 residues. The V end was cut by 5 bases, the J end by 6 bases, with 13 bases between. DNA of the CDR3: TGTGCCAGCAGCCCCAAGATCGCCGATGAAAAACTGTTTTTT. Translation: CASSPKIADEKLFF.

This chain uses TRBV28 with TRBJ1-5, with a weak D call TRBD1 (6 bases). CDR3 length: 16 amino acids. With 6 bases removed from V and 5 bases from J, the gap between germline ends came to 20 bases. Germline CDR1 MDHEN, CDR2 SYDVKM. CDR3: CASRTGGTPGDQPQHF. In DNA form, the CDR3 reads TGTGCCAGCAGAACTGGGGGGACACCGGGGGATCAGCCCCAGCATTTT.

CDR3 residues: CASSLDPGQGSYF. In DNA form, the CDR3 reads TGCGCCAGCAGCTTGGACCCGGGACAGGGGAGTTACTTC. The chain has TRBV5-1 and TRBJ2-4; 10 bases fit TRBD1. V was clipped by 0 bases and J by 16 bases; unmatched bases: 7. CDR1 is SGHRS, CDR2 YFSETQ, per germline. This CDR3 comprises 13 residues.

This clone occurred once. Other DNA sequences in the same sample also yield this CDR3. The chain combines TRBV9 with TRBJ2-3; 8 bases are shared with TRBD2. After removal of 3 bases from V and 0 bases from J, the junction contained 3 bases not matched to a gene. Germline CDR1 and CDR2: SGDLS and YYNGEE. There are 15 residues in the CDR3. The DNA for the CDR3 is TGTGCCAGCAGCGCCATAGCGGGAAGCACAGATACGCAGTATTTT. Protein sequence: CASSAIAGSTDTQYF.

On this clone: Germline is not matched at one junction end, which may reflect a read error. This chain links TRBV30 with TRBJ1-4; D gene uncertain. The germline V gene has CDR1 GTSNPN and CDR2 SVGIG (reference sequence). The CDR3 extends over 14 amino acids. The DNA of the CDR3 is TGTGCCTGGAGTGAGGCAGGCGGGAATGAAAAACTGGTTTTT. Its translation is CAWSEAGGNEKLVF.

In regard to this clone: Other DNA variants within this sample encode the same CDR3. The chain employs TRBV10-3 and TRBJ2-1; D remains unclear. The germline gives CDR1 ENHRY, CDR2 SYGVKD. The V end lost 0 bases, the J end lost 9 bases, and 6 bases lay between the germline ends. The CDR3 loop spans 12 amino acids. The CDR3 region is CAISESSGEQFF. The CDR3 bases are TGTGCCATCAGTGAGTCTTCAGGTGAGCAGTTCTTC.